This TCR beta chain was documented in a study of cytomegalovirus exposure and HLA in healthy donors. Study-wide findings and caveats: Evidence from a later analysis indicated that most CMV-associated TCR beta chains looked HLA-restricted. In an earlier analysis, in about 530 donors, most V segments appeared productive either ~90% or ~30% of the time.

The primer mix had 60 Vbeta and 13 Jbeta primers. The method was immunoSEQ multiplex PCR; TCRdb's version includes in-frame clones alone and lacks a portion of them. The sample includes 180,000 or so clones, about 77% seen only once; the top ten take around 2.3%. Details on this clone: The antigen remains unidentified. The sample carries other DNA sequences with the same CDR3.

V was clipped by 11 bases and J by 8 bases; unmatched bases: 7. This CDR3 contains 12 residues. Germline assignment: CDR1 MGHDK and CDR2 SYGVNS. This sequence originates from a woman aged 25 to 45 in good health and CMV-seropositive. The chain couples TRBV25-1 to TRBJ2-2; 8 nucleotides align to TRBD2. What was sequenced was PBMCs. The CDR3 sequence: CAPRGGAGELFF. The CDR3 DNA follows: TGTGCCCCTCGGGGGGGGGCTGGGGAGCTGTTTTTT.